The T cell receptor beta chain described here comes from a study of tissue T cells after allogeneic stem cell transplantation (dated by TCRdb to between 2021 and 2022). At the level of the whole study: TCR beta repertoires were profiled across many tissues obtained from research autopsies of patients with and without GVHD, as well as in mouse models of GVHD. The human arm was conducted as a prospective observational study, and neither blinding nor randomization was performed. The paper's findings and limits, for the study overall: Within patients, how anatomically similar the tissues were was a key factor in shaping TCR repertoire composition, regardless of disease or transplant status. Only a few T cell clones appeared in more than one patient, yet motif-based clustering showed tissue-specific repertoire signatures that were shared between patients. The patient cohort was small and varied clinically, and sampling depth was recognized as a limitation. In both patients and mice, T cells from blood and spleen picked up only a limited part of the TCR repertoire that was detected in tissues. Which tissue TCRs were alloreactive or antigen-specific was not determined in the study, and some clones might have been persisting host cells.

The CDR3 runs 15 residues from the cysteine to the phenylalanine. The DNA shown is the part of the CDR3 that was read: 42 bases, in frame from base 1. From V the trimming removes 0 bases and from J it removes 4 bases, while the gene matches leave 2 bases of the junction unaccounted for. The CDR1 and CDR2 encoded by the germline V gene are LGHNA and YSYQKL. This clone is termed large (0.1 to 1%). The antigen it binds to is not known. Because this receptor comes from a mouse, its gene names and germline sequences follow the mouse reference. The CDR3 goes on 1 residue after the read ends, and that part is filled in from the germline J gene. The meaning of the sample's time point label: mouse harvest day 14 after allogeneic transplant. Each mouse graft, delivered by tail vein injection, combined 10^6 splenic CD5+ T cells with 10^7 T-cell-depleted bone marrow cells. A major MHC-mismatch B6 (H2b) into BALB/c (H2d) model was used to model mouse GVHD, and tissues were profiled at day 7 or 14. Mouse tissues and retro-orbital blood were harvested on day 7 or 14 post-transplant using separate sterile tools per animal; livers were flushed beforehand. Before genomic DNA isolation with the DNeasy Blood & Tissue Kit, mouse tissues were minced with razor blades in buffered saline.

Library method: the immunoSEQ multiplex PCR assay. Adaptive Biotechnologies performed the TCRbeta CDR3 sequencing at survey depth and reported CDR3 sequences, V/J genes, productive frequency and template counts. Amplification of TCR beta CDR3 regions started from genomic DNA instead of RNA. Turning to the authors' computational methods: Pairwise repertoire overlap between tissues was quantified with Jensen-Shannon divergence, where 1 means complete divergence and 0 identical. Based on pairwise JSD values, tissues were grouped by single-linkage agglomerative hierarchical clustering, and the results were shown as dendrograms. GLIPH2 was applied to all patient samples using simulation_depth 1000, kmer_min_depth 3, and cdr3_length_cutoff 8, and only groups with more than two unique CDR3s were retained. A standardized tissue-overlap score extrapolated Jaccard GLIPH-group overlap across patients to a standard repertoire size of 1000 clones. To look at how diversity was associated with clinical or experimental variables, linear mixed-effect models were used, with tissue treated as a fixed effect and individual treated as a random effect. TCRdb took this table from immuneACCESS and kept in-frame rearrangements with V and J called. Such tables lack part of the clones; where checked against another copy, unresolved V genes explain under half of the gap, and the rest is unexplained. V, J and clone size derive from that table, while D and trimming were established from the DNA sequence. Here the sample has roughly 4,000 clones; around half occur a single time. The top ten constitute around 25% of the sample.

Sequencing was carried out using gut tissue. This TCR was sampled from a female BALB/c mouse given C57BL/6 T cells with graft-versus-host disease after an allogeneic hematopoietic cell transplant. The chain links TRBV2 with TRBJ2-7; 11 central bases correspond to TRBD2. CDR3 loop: CASSQEWDWGYEQYF. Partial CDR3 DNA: TGTGCCAGCAGCCAAGAATGGGACTGGGGGTATGAACAGTAC.